This TCR beta chain was obtained from a study of T cells after yellow fever vaccination. Study findings and constraints: Reappearance after the booster was seen for most primary-vaccination clones, at around 95% CD4 and 88% CD8. A minor fraction of clonotypes spanned both CD4 and CD8 compartments. The secondary response showed a weaker magnitude and a faster peak, day 5 versus 15. Abundant bulk-population clonotypes could contaminate the FACS-sorted repertoires.

TCRdb re-derived calls from the 5' RACE reads in MiXCR, one entry per CDR3 protein. The table lists 300,000 or so distinct CDR3 sequences, approximately 4.2% of them singletons. This clonotype was seen a few times. Its target is not known. This TCR derives from a young man who received the YFV17D yellow fever vaccine. Here the sequenced sample was PBMCs, taken 5 days after the yellow fever booster vaccination.

The DNA for the CDR3 is TGTGCCAGCAGTTACGGACAGGATAACTCCTACGAGCAGTACTTC. Translating gives CASSYGQDNSYEQYF. V and J are TRBV6-2 or TRBV6-3 and TRBJ2-7, with TRBD1 matching over 7 bases. V shed 2 bases and J 0 bases; nucleotides not matched to a gene: 4. The germline V gene has CDR1 MNHEY and CDR2 SVGEGT. CDR3 length equals 15 residues.